One sample yielded the 31 T cell receptor beta chains listed below, sequenced in a study of T cell responses to AZD1222 COVID-19 vaccine. Profiled with immunoSEQ multiplex PCR; TCRdb holds only in-frame clones, not every one. The table shows just under 75,000 clones, with 80% occurring only once. The sequences come from peripheral blood, collected 28 days after the second AZD1222 dose. The source of these receptors is an adult who received the AZD1222 COVID-19 vaccine.

The chain carries TRBV18 and TRBJ1-5, with 10 positions matching TRBD1. The germline gives CDR1 KGHSH, CDR2 LQKENI. The CDR3 runs to 13 residues. Trimming cost V 6 bases and J 7 bases; bases outside gene matches: 3. The CDR3 coding sequence is TGTGCCAGCTCCGACAGGGGGCTCCAGCCCCAGCATTTT. Its protein is CASSDRGLQPQHF.

V and J are TRBV6-5 and TRBJ2-5; D remains ambiguous. Per germline, CDR1 MNHEY and CDR2 SVGAGI. V gave up 6 bases and J gave up 1 base, with 3 bases separating them. This CDR3 has 11 residues. This chain's CDR3 is CASRFQETQYF. The CDR3 nucleotides read TGTGCCAGCAGGTTCCAAGAGACCCAGTACTTC.

This sequence joins TRBV9 and TRBJ2-7; either TRBD1 or TRBD2 may supply D (5 bases each). Trimming left V 3 bases short and J 2 bases short, with 21 bases between. This CDR3 contains 17 residues. CDR1 and CDR2 (germline): SGDLS, YYNGEE. The CDR3 sequence: CASSASTGTSPAYEQYF. DNA for the CDR3: TGTGCCAGCAGCGCCTCAACCGGGACGTCTCCTGCCTACGAGCAGTACTTC.

The gene calls are TRBV15 and TRBJ2-3; no definite D call. Looked up from germline, CDR1 is LNHNV and CDR2 is YYDKDF (reference sequence). CDR3 length equals 12 residues. V was clipped by 0 bases and J by 10 bases, with 8 bases between them. CDR3: CATSRDPESQYF. In DNA, the CDR3 is TGTGCCACCAGCAGAGATCCGGAATCGCAGTATTTT.

CDR3 region: CSVEPGLAYPLRTDTQYF. CDR3 bases: TGCAGCGTTGAACCGGGACTAGCGTACCCACTCCGCACAGATACGCAGTATTTT. This sequence joins TRBV29-1 and TRBJ2-3; 10 positions agree with TRBD2. The J segment lost 1 base and the V segment lost 2 bases, leaving 12 bases of the junction unmatched. CDR3 size: 18 residues. Germline loops: CDR1 SQVTM, CDR2 ANQGSEA.

The genes are TRBV15 and TRBJ2-2, with TRBD2 identical over 13 bases. Germline trimming cut 1 base from V and 7 bases from J; bases unmatched to any gene: 9. From germline, CDR1 is LNHNV and CDR2 YYDKDF (reference sequence). The CDR3 is 18 residues long. CDR3 in amino acids: CATSRGLGTSGVDGELFF. Written as DNA, the CDR3 is TGTGCCACCAGCAGAGGCCTCGGGACTAGCGGGGTCGACGGGGAGCTGTTTTTT.

The table lists this clone with a few counts. This chain connects TRBV10-2 to TRBJ1-2, with D unclear. The germline V and J ends were trimmed by 3 bases and 2 bases, with 4 bases remaining between them. The CDR3 totals 12 residues. Germline assignment: CDR1 WSHSY and CDR2 SAAADI. CDR3 DNA: TGCGCCAGCAGTGACCGAAACTATGGCTACACCTTC. This sequence encodes CASSDRNYGYTF.

The J gene is TRBJ2-3, the V gene TRBV15; 8 nucleotides match TRBD2. The germline V gene encodes CDR1 LNHNV and CDR2 YYDKDF (reference sequence). This CDR3 region has 15 residues. V lost 7 bases, J lost 1 base, and 7 bases stayed unmatched. In DNA, the CDR3 is TGTGCCACCACAATTAGCGGGGAAGGCACAGATACGCAGTATTTT. This sequence encodes CATTISGEGTDTQYF. The full variable domain, completed using reference TRBV15 and TRBJ2-3, is DAMVIQNPRYQVTQFGKPVTLSCSQTLNHNVMYWYQQKSSQAPKLLFHYYDKDFNNEADTPDNFQSRRPNTSFCFLDIRSPGLGDTAMYLCATTISGEGTDTQYFGPGTRLTVL.

V is TRBV19 and J is TRBJ1-4, with 9 bases matching TRBD1. The CDR3 consists of 17 residues. Losses at the gene ends were 4 bases for V and 0 bases for J; bases not matched to a gene: 6. In germline, CDR1 is LNHDA, CDR2 SQIVND (reference sequence). The CDR3 sequence: CASSTRDRAATNEKLFF. Written as DNA, the CDR3 is TGTGCCAGTAGTACCCGGGACAGGGCTGCAACTAATGAAAAACTGTTTTTT.

The chain uses TRBV29-1 and TRBJ2-5; no definite D call. Germline V lookup: CDR1 SQVTM, CDR2 ANQGSEA. This CDR3 is built from 14 residues. Trimming cost V 5 bases and J 2 bases, with 15 bases left between them. CDR3: CSVHPEGLQETQYF. In DNA form, the CDR3 reads TGCAGCGTTCACCCTGAAGGGCTGCAAGAGACCCAGTACTTC.

The J gene is TRBJ2-7, the V gene TRBV5-4; 11 positions agree with TRBD1. V lost 1 base and J lost 4; bases outside the gene matches: 13. This CDR3 is built from 18 residues. Germline assignment: CDR1 SGHNT and CDR2 YYREEE (reference sequence). The CDR3, as DNA: TGTGCCAGCAGCTTGTTCGGGATGGGGGACAGGGGGACTTACGAGCAGTACTTC. Protein sequence: CASSLFGMGDRGTYEQYF.

The chain is built from TRBV6-5 and TRBJ2-1; 7 bases agree with TRBD2. The germline V gene has CDR1 MNHEY and CDR2 SVGAGI. The CDR3 contains 14 residues. The ends lost 8 bases at V and 6 bases at J; junction bases unmatched: 10. The CDR3 sequence: CASHRTSNSNEQFF. The CDR3 DNA reads TGTGCCAGCCACCGGACTAGTAACTCCAATGAGCAGTTCTTC.

This clone was detected once. The chain has TRBV27 and TRBJ2-1; 9 bases fit TRBD1. With V trimmed by 6 bases and J by 1 base, 7 bases remained unmatched. From germline, CDR1 is MNHEY and CDR2 SMNVEV (reference sequence). CDR3 length equals 16 residues. DNA for the CDR3: TGTGCCAGCAGACACAGGGGGCGCGGGTCCTACAATGAGCAGTTCTTC. The encoded protein is CASRHRGRGSYNEQFF.

This chain connects TRBV10-2 to TRBJ2-2; possibly TRBD2 for D (6 bases). The V end lost 3 bases, the J end lost 6 bases, and 23 bases lay between the germline ends. The germline gives CDR1 WSHSY, CDR2 SAAADI. There are 18 residues in the CDR3. In DNA, the CDR3 is TGCGCCAGCAGTGATGGGGGGAACTTCAAAGCCCCAGCCGGGGAGCTGTTTTTT. This encodes CASSDGGNFKAPAGELFF.

Only one count was recorded for this clone. CDR3 region: CASSYWAGTSTDTQYF. In nucleotides, the CDR3 is TGTGCCAGCAGTTACTGGGCCGGGACAAGCACAGATACGCAGTATTTT. V is TRBV6-5 and J is TRBJ2-3; weak D call: TRBD1 (6 bases). Germline values: CDR1 MNHEY, CDR2 SVGAGI. V was trimmed by 1 base and J by 0 bases, leaving 11 bases between them. This CDR3 spans 16 amino acids.

The chain uses TRBV24-1 and TRBJ2-3; TRBD1 matches 7 bases. Germline V gene data show CDR1 as KGHDR and CDR2 as SFDVKD. The CDR3 totals 14 residues. V lost 3 bases to trimming and J lost 3 bases; unmatched junction nucleotides: 2. As DNA, the CDR3 is TGTGCCACCAGTGATAGGGGGCGAACAGATACGCAGTATTTT. This encodes CATSDRGRTDTQYF.

The gene calls are TRBV6-6 and TRBJ2-3, with 13 bases that match TRBD2. The length of the CDR3 is 18 residues. V was pared by 5 bases and J by 2 bases, with 10 bases of the junction left unmatched. Looked up from germline, CDR1 is MNHNY and CDR2 is SVGAGI (reference sequence). Written as DNA, the CDR3 is TGTGCCAGCAGTCTTGCACTAGCGGGGGGGTACTACACAGATACGCAGTATTTT. It is translated as CASSLALAGGYYTDTQYF.

The V gene is TRBV18, the J gene TRBJ2-3; 8 bases fit TRBD2. This CDR3 has 18 residues. Per the germline V gene, CDR1 is KGHSH and CDR2 is LQKENI. V lost 4 bases and J lost 6; bases outside the gene matches: 18. CDR3 in amino acids: CASSLIQTAGVGSDTQYF. The CDR3 DNA is TGTGCCAGCTCACTAATACAAACAGCGGGAGTTGGTTCTGATACGCAGTATTTT.

This rearrangement joins TRBV3-1 (or the pseudogene TRBV3-2) to TRBJ2-2, with a weak D call TRBD2 (6 bases). This CDR3 is built from 15 residues. V lost 3 bases and J lost 4, with 12 bases in between. CDR1 LGHDT and CDR2 YNNKEL come from the germline V gene (reference sequence). The CDR3 sequence: CASSHTAAGTGELFF. Here the CDR3 DNA reads TGTGCCAGCAGCCACACGGCAGCGGGCACCGGGGAGCTGTTTTTT.

This rearrangement joins TRBV19 to TRBJ1-1, with D possibly being TRBD1 (5 bases). V gave up 5 bases and J gave up 1 base, with 8 bases separating them. Germline V lookup: CDR1 LNHDA, CDR2 SQIVND (reference sequence). The CDR3 is 13 amino acids. CDR3 nucleotides: TGTGCCAGTAGTCCCAGGGCGAACACTGAAGCTTTCTTT. Translated: CASSPRANTEAFF.

The chain joins TRBV7-3 to TRBJ2-2; 13 bases map to TRBD2. The germline V gene encodes CDR1 SGHTA and CDR2 FQGTGA. This CDR3 has 15 residues. V was clipped by 6 bases and J by 5 bases; unmatched bases: 3. The CDR3 sequence is CASSPGLAGTGELFF. DNA of the CDR3: TGTGCCAGCAGTCCGGGACTAGCGGGAACCGGGGAGCTGTTTTTT. The entire variable domain, with the rest obtained from reference TRBV7-3 and TRBJ2-2, is as follows: GAGVSQTPSNKVTEKGKYVELRCDPISGHTALYWYRQSLGQGPEFLIYFQGTGAADDSGLPNDRFFAVRPEGSVSTLKIQRTERGDSAVYLCASSPGLAGTGELFFGEGSRLTVL.

This chain links TRBV30 with TRBJ1-1, with D possibly TRBD1 on 6 matching bases. The CDR3 is made up of 13 amino acids. The V gene lost 2 bases and the J gene lost 4 bases, with 11 bases spanning the gap. From germline, CDR1 is GTSNPN and CDR2 SVGIG (reference sequence). CDR3 amino acids: CAWSPGDITEAFF. CDR3 bases: TGTGCCTGGAGTCCAGGGGACATCACTGAAGCTTTCTTT.

CDR3 coding DNA: TGTGCCATCAGTGAGTCCGGGACAACAAAAAGCTCCTACAATGAGCAGTTCTTC. It translates to CAISESGTTKSSYNEQFF. This chain links TRBV10-3 with TRBJ2-1; D may be TRBD1 (6 bases). Germline V CDR1 and CDR2: ENHRY, SYGVKD. V lost 0 bases to trimming and J lost 0 bases, with 15 bases between them. CDR3 length: 18 residues.

V and J are TRBV5-1 and TRBJ2-3; 13 bases fit TRBD2. Germline CDR1 is SGHRS and CDR2 is YFSETQ. V was pared by 0 bases and J by 4 bases, with 2 bases of the junction left unmatched. The CDR3 loop spans 16 amino acids. The CDR3 spells CASSLGLAGGSDTQYF. CDR3 bases: TGCGCCAGCAGCTTGGGACTAGCGGGAGGCTCAGATACGCAGTATTTT. Drawing the rest from reference TRBV5-1 and TRBJ2-3, the complete variable domain is KAGVTQTPRYLIKTRGQQVTLSCSPISGHRSVSWYQQTPGQGLQFLFEYFSETQRNKGNFPGRFSGRQFSNSRSEMNVSTLELGDSALYLCASSLGLAGGSDTQYFGPGTRLTVL.

Written as DNA, the CDR3 is TGTGCCAGCAGCCCCGGAGATGCCTACGAGCAGTACTTC. It encodes CASSPGDAYEQYF. The chain links TRBV9 to TRBJ2-7, with unresolved D. Germline lookup yields CDR1 SGDLS and CDR2 YYNGEE. Trimming stripped 4 bases from V and 2 bases from J, with 10 bases between. This CDR3 region has 13 residues.

The chain employs TRBV6-5 and TRBJ2-7, with a possible D match to TRBD2 (5 bases). Trimming left V 6 bases short and J 3 bases short, with 18 bases between. The germline V gene has CDR1 MNHEY and CDR2 SVGAGI. This CDR3 spans 15 amino acids. The CDR3 region has the DNA TGTGCCAGCAGCCCCCCCGAGCGGCCCCTCTACGAGCAGTACTTC. This gives the protein CASSPPERPLYEQYF.

This chain connects TRBV5-1 to TRBJ2-1; TRBD2 agrees at 12 bases. The V gene end was trimmed by 2 bases and the J gene end by 3 bases; junction bases not matched to a gene: 3. The CDR3 is 16 residues long. In germline, CDR1 is SGHRS, CDR2 YFSETQ. The CDR3 DNA sequence: TGCGCCAGCAGCTTTGGGACTAGCGGGTTCTACAATGAGCAGTTCTTC. Its protein is CASSFGTSGFYNEQFF.

This chain connects TRBV5-1 to TRBJ1-2; TRBD1 aligns across 9 bases. The V gene end was trimmed by 5 bases and the J gene end by 6 bases; junction bases not matched to a gene: 5. From germline, CDR1 is SGHRS and CDR2 YFSETQ. CDR3 length: 13 amino acids. DNA for the CDR3: TGCGCCAGCAGTCACGGACAGGGGAATGGCTACACCTTC. Protein sequence: CASSHGQGNGYTF.

The chain employs TRBV6-5 and TRBJ2-3; the match to TRBD1 covers 9 bases. J was trimmed by 6 bases and V by 6 bases; bases with no gene match: 7. The length of the CDR3 is 14 residues. Per germline, CDR1 MNHEY and CDR2 SVGAGI. The CDR3 sequence: CASSLGTGTDTQYF. In nucleotides, the CDR3 is TGTGCCAGCAGCCTTGGGACAGGGACCGATACGCAGTATTTT.

This chain links TRBV9 with TRBJ1-5, with TRBD1 identical over 9 bases. The germline V gene has CDR1 SGDLS and CDR2 YYNGEE. After removal of 2 bases from V and 3 bases from J, the junction contained 3 bases not matched to a gene. The CDR3 covers 15 residues. The CDR3 DNA reads as TGTGCCAGCAGCGTTGGGACAGGGATCAATCAGCCCCAGCATTTT. Protein sequence: CASSVGTGINQPQHF.

The V gene is TRBV4-2, the J gene TRBJ2-2; 10 nucleotides align to TRBD1. V lost 0 bases and J lost 6; bases outside the gene matches: 7. The germline V gene encodes CDR1 LGHNA and CDR2 YNFKEQ. The CDR3 runs to 17 residues. The CDR3 DNA is TGTGCCAGCAGCCAAGATCCGACAGGGGGCCCAGCCGGGGAGCTGTTTTTT. This translates into CASSQDPTGGPAGELFF.